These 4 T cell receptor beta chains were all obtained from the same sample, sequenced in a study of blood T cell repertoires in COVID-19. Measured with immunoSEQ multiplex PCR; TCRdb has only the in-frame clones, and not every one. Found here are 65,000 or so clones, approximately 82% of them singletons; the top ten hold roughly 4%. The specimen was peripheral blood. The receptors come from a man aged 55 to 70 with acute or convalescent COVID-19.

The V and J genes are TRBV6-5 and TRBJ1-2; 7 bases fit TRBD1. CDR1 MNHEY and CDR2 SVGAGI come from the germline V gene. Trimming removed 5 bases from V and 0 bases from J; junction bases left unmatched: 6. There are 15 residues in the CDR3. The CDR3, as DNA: TGTGCCAGCAGTCGGGGGGGGACAGCTAACTATGGCTACACCTTC. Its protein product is CASSRGGTANYGYTF.

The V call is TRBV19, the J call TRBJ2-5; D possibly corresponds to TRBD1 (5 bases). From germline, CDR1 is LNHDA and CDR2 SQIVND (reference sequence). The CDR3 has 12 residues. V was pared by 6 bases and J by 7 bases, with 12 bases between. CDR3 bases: TGTGCCAGTAGGCAGGGCACGGGGACCCAGTACTTC. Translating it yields CASRQGTGTQYF.

Written as DNA, the CDR3 is TGTGCCACTAGGACAGGGCGTGTGTATGGCTACACCTTC. Amino acids: CATRTGRVYGYTF. This chain uses TRBV2 with TRBJ1-2; 8 positions agree with TRBD1. J was trimmed by 5 bases and V by 10 bases; bases with no gene match: 9. This CDR3 comprises 13 residues. Germline loops: CDR1 SNHLY, CDR2 FYNNEI.

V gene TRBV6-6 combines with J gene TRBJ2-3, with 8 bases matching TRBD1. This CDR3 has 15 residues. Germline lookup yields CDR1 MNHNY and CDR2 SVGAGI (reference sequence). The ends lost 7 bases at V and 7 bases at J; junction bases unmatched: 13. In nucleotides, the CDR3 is TGTGCCAGCAAGATCCAGGGACAGGCACAATATACGCAGTATTTT. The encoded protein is CASKIQGQAQYTQYF.